A single T cell receptor (beta chain) is shown here with its context. Its antigen is not known. Assay: immunoSEQ multiplex PCR; the TCRdb copy retains only in-frame clones and omits some. The sample carries about 2.4 million clones, over 85% recorded once. These data belong to a study of shared clonotypes between healthy human individuals. Study context: A couple of female and three male donors aged 18 to 49 were enrolled. CD4 naive and CD4 memory each took three plates per donor, while CD8 naive took two and CD8 memory one. Whole-study findings and limits: Clonotype sharing levels among donors were expected to vary with sequencing depth.

This TCR was recovered from a man aged 18 to 29 in good health. Some clones in this sample may be carry-over from other donors' samples. Material: naive CD4+ T cells from PBMCs. Subset indicated: CD45RA+ positively selected.

The CDR3 here is CATSPPRTVPGELFF. Here the CDR3 DNA reads TGTGCCACCAGCCCCCCCCGAACAGTCCCCGGGGAGCTGTTTTTT. The V and J genes are TRBV15 and TRBJ2-2; D is uncertain. Germline CDR1 LNHNV, CDR2 YYDKDF (reference sequence). V lost 5 bases, J lost 6 bases, and 16 bases lay in between. The CDR3 contains 15 residues.